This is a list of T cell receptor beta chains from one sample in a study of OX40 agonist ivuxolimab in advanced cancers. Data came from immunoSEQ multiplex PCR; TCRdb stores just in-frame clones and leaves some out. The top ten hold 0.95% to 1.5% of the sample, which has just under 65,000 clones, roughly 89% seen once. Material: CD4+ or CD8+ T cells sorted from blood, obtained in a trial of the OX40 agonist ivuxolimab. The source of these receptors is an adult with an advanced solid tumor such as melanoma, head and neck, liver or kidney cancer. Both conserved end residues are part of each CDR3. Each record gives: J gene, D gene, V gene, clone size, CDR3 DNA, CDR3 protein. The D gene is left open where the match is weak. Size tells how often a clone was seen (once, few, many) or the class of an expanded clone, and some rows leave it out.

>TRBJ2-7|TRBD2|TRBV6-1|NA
TGTGCCAGCAGTGAAGCGCTTCGGGGGGACGAGCAGTACTTC
CASSEALRGDEQYF
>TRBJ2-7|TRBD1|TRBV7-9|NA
TGTGCCACCAACAACAGGGGCGACTACGAGCAGTACTTC
CATNNRGDYEQYF
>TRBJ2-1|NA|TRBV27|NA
TGTGCCAGCAGTTTAGGGACCCACAATGAGCAGTTCTTC
CASSLGTHNEQFF
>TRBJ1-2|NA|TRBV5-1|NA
TGCGCCAGCAGCACTGACAGTCGGTATGGCTACACCTTC
CASSTDSRYGYTF
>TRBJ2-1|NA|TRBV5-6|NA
TGTGCCAGCAGCTCTTCGACACCCGCCTACAATGAGCAGTTCTTC
CASSSSTPAYNEQFF
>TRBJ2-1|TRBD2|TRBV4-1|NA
TGCGCCAGCAGCCCAAGGGGGAACGGGAGGGGGAATGAGCAGTTCTTC
CASSPRGNGRGNEQFF
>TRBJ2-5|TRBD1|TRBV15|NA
TGTGCCACCAGCAGGGACAGGGCGCAAGAGACCCAGTACTTC
CATSRDRAQETQYF
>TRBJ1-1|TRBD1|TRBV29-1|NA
TGCAGCGCCGGACAGGGGTACCCTATCACTGAAGCTTTCTTT
CSAGQGYPITEAFF
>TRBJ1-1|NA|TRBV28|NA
TGTGCCAGCAGTTTAGGGGCAGCCCACACTGAAGCTTTCTTT
CASSLGAAHTEAFF
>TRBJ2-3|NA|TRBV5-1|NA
TGCGCCAGCAGCCCCGGAAGCTACACAGATACGCAGTATTTT
CASSPGSYTDTQYF
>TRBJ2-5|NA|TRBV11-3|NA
TGTGCCAGCAGCCTCGGACTACAAGAGACCCAGTACTTC
CASSLGLQETQYF
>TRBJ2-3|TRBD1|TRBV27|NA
TGTGCCAGCTGGAGGGGACAGGGGGCATTATGGACAGATACGCAGTATTTT
CASWRGQGALWTDTQYF
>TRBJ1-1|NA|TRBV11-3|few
TGTGCCAGCAGCTTAGATCCGGGTTCCCACACTGAAGCTTTCTTT
CASSLDPGSHTEAFF
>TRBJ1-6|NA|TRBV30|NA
TGTGCCTGGAGTGTACCTGGGGCCGTGAATTCACCCCTCCACTTT
CAWSVPGAVNSPLHF
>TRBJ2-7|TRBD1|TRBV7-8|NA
TGTGCCAGCAGCTTATTTGGGACAGAATCCTACGAGCAGTACTTC
CASSLFGTESYEQYF
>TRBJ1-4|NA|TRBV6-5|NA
TGTGCCAGCAGTAACCGCCGGGACACTAATGAAAAACTGTTTTTT
CASSNRRDTNEKLFF
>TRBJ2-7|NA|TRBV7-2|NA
TGTGCCAGCAGCCTGGGGCGGGTCTACGAGCAGTACTTC
CASSLGRVYEQYF
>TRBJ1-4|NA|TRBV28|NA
TGTGCCAGCAGTCCCATGGGGTATGAAAAACTGTTTTTT
CASSPMGYEKLFF
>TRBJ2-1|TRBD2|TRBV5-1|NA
TGCGCCAGCAGCCCCGGACTAGCGGGGGGGTACAATGAGCAGTTCTTC
CASSPGLAGGYNEQFF
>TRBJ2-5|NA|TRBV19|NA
TGTGCCAGTAGTACCCCCGGCAGCTACCAAGAGACCCAGTACTTC
CASSTPGSYQETQYF
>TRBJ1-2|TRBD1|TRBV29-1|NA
TGCAGCGTTGACAGCCTCGACAGGGTTGGCTACACCTTC
CSVDSLDRVGYTF
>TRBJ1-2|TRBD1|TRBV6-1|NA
TGTGCCAGCAGTGTTGAGTCAGGGGGGTATGGCTACACCTTC
CASSVESGGYGYTF